This TCR beta chain was sequenced for a study of beta chain features in type 1 diabetes. Comment on this clone: The antigen is undetermined.

V was pared by 5 bases and J by 3 bases, with 5 bases of the junction left unmatched. The CDR3 has 14 residues. The germline V gene has CDR1 LNHDA and CDR2 SQIVND (reference sequence). Overall study results and limits: Patients with type 1 diabetes showed fewer VDJ junction insertions and more deletions.

Of the isolated RNA, all was reverse transcribed, and so the sequenced material was expressed TCRB transcripts. The study sequenced naive, central memory and regulatory T cell samples to an average of approximately 4 million reads. The protocol was immunoSEQ multiplex PCR, while the TCRdb copy is restricted to in-frame clones and leaves out a portion. The sample carries hundreds of thousands of clones, around 68% recorded once. The J gene is TRBJ1-2, the V gene TRBV19; 8 nucleotides agree with TRBD1. This clonotype was sampled from a man under 40 in good health. The sample comprised naive CD4+ T cells from blood. The CDR3 coding sequence is TGTGCCAGTAGTCCAGACAGGGGAGACTATGGCTACACCTTC. As protein: CASSPDRGDYGYTF.